This T cell receptor beta chain originates from a study of shared clonotypes between healthy human individuals. Deep-level running was used for the assay. TCRdb keeps only in-frame clones here, not all; method: immunoSEQ multiplex PCR. Of roughly 2.6 million clones listed, 85% to 95% were seen once; the top ten hold roughly 0.15%. As to this clone: Its matching antigen is unknown.

In germline, CDR1 is ENHRY, CDR2 SYGVKD. V dropped 8 bases and J dropped 0 bases, with 9 bases sitting between them. The CDR3 is 13 residues long. General study results and limits: Shared across a few donors were roughly 5.3% of the naive CD4 clonotypes. Memory subsets had estimated richness that was generally smaller than that of naive subsets. The low donor count limited represented genetic and exposure-history diversity.

Sequenced sample: naive CD4+ T cells sorted from blood. As for subset: CD45RA+ positively selected. The sequence came from a man aged 18 to 30 in good health. The chain carries TRBV10-3 and TRBJ2-3; no reliable D call. CDR3 protein: CAISIASTDTQYF. CDR3 sequence (DNA): TGTGCCATCTCGATCGCTAGCACAGATACGCAGTATTTT.